The rows below give T cell receptor beta chains drawn from one sample of a study of shared clonotypes between healthy human individuals. Sequencing used immunoSEQ multiplex PCR; TCRdb keeps in-frame clones, though not all of them. The data contain roughly 1.5 million clones, 95% to 99% of them singletons. Sequences were obtained from naive CD4+ T cells sorted from blood. The receptors here all came from a man aged 25-45 years in good health. Both conserved end residues are part of each CDR3. Each record gives: CDR3 protein, CDR3 DNA, clone size, J gene, D gene, V gene. The D gene is left open where the match is weak. Size tells how often a clone was seen (once, few, many) or the class of an expanded clone, and some rows leave it out.

CDR3 protein: CASSFLGDYEQYF
CDR3 DNA: TGTGCCAGCAGCTTTCTAGGGGACTACGAGCAGTACTTC
clone size: NA
J gene: TRBJ2-7
D gene: NA
V gene: TRBV5-5

CDR3 protein: CASSLGLAEQETQYF
CDR3 DNA: TGTGCCAGCAGCCTGGGACTAGCGGAACAAGAGACCCAGTACTTC
clone size: NA
J gene: TRBJ2-5
D gene: TRBD2
V gene: TRBV5-4

CDR3 protein: CASSLGDTQGLRTEAFF
CDR3 DNA: TGTGCCAGCAGCTTGGGTGACACACAGGGTTTGAGGACTGAAGCTTTCTTT
clone size: NA
J gene: TRBJ1-1
D gene: NA
V gene: TRBV5-4

CDR3 protein: CASSPSPTGTGNTIYF
CDR3 DNA: TGTGCCAGCTCACCTTCACCGACAGGGACTGGAAACACCATATATTTT
clone size: NA
J gene: TRBJ1-3
D gene: TRBD1
V gene: TRBV18

CDR3 protein: CASSLAGGRGYTF
CDR3 DNA: TGTGCCAGCAGCTTAGCGGGAGGCCGAGGCTACACCTTC
clone size: NA
J gene: TRBJ1-2
D gene: NA
V gene: TRBV7-3

CDR3 protein: CAKSVDRQGSSNQPQHF
CDR3 DNA: TGTGCCAAGTCAGTTGATCGACAGGGCTCTTCCAATCAGCCCCAGCATTTT
clone size: NA
J gene: TRBJ1-5
D gene: TRBD1
V gene: TRBV27

CDR3 protein: CASSESGEGGKAYEQYF
CDR3 DNA: TGTGCCAGCAGTGAGTCCGGGGAGGGCGGGAAGGCCTACGAGCAGTACTTC
clone size: NA
J gene: TRBJ2-7
D gene: TRBD2
V gene: TRBV6-4

CDR3 protein: CASSPGGDTQYF
CDR3 DNA: TGTGCCAGCTCACCAGGGGGAGATACGCAGTATTTT
clone size: once
J gene: TRBJ2-3
D gene: NA
V gene: TRBV18

CDR3 protein: CASSNQWLNQPQHF
CDR3 DNA: TGTGCCAGCAGTAACCAGTGGCTCAATCAGCCCCAGCATTTT
clone size: NA
J gene: TRBJ1-5
D gene: NA
V gene: TRBV28

CDR3 protein: CAIRETGEQYF
CDR3 DNA: TGTGCCATCAGGGAAACCGGAGAGCAGTACTTC
clone size: NA
J gene: TRBJ2-7
D gene: NA
V gene: TRBV10-3

CDR3 protein: CASSFLGTEWGQEKLFF
CDR3 DNA: TGTGCCAGCAGTTTTTTGGGGACTGAGTGGGGGCAAGAAAAACTGTTTTTT
clone size: NA
J gene: TRBJ1-4
D gene: NA
V gene: TRBV27

CDR3 protein: CASSFQGGLNQPQHF
CDR3 DNA: TGTGCCAGCAGCTTTCAAGGAGGGCTCAATCAGCCCCAGCATTTT
clone size: NA
J gene: TRBJ1-5
D gene: NA
V gene: TRBV7-2

CDR3 protein: CASSPDRGETQYF
CDR3 DNA: TGTGCCAGCAGTCCGGACAGGGGGGAGACCCAGTACTTC
clone size: NA
J gene: TRBJ2-5
D gene: TRBD1
V gene: TRBV28

CDR3 protein: CATPLTSDTDTQYF
CDR3 DNA: TGTGCCACCCCCCTGACCAGTGACACAGATACGCAGTATTTT
clone size: once
J gene: TRBJ2-3
D gene: NA
V gene: TRBV2

CDR3 protein: CASGRAINEKLFF
CDR3 DNA: TGTGCCAGCGGGCGGGCTATTAATGAAAAACTGTTTTTT
clone size: NA
J gene: TRBJ1-4
D gene: NA
V gene: TRBV2

CDR3 protein: CAIRDAIAGYQETQYF
CDR3 DNA: TGTGCCATCAGGGATGCTATAGCAGGGTACCAAGAGACCCAGTACTTC
clone size: NA
J gene: TRBJ2-5
D gene: NA
V gene: TRBV10-3

CDR3 protein: CASSRTSGRARDEQYF
CDR3 DNA: TGTGCCAGTAGTCGTACTAGCGGGAGGGCCAGAGACGAGCAGTACTTC
clone size: NA
J gene: TRBJ2-7
D gene: TRBD2
V gene: TRBV19

CDR3 protein: CASSEDRGNQPQHF
CDR3 DNA: TGTGCCAGCAGTGAAGACAGGGGGAATCAGCCCCAGCATTTT
clone size: NA
J gene: TRBJ1-5
D gene: TRBD1
V gene: TRBV2

CDR3 protein: CASSHPSGWEFF
CDR3 DNA: TGTGCCAGCAGCCATCCAAGTGGTTGGGAGTTCTTC
clone size: once
J gene: TRBJ2-1
D gene: NA
V gene: TRBV14

CDR3 protein: CASSQTGTGDREQYF
CDR3 DNA: TGTGCCAGCAGCCAGACCGGGACAGGAGACCGCGAGCAGTACTTC
clone size: NA
J gene: TRBJ2-7
D gene: TRBD1
V gene: TRBV5-4

CDR3 protein: CASSFGQETQYF
CDR3 DNA: TGTGCCAGCAGTTTCGGTCAAGAGACCCAGTACTTC
clone size: NA
J gene: TRBJ2-5
D gene: NA
V gene: TRBV6-6

CDR3 protein: CASRLTASSGNTIYF
CDR3 DNA: TGTGCCAGCAGACTGACGGCTAGCTCTGGAAACACCATATATTTT
clone size: NA
J gene: TRBJ1-3
D gene: NA
V gene: TRBV28

CDR3 protein: CASTRTGLKTEAFF
CDR3 DNA: TGTGCCAGCACCAGGACAGGGCTGAAGACTGAAGCTTTCTTT
clone size: NA
J gene: TRBJ1-1
D gene: TRBD1
V gene: TRBV2

CDR3 protein: CASRDSSQPQHF
CDR3 DNA: TGTGCCAGTAGGGACAGTTCTCAGCCCCAGCATTTT
clone size: NA
J gene: TRBJ1-5
D gene: NA
V gene: TRBV19

CDR3 protein: CASSASDRGLRTEAFF
CDR3 DNA: TGTGCCAGCAGCGCATCTGACAGGGGCTTGAGGACTGAAGCTTTCTTT
clone size: NA
J gene: TRBJ1-1
D gene: TRBD1
V gene: TRBV25-1

CDR3 protein: CATSRDLAYSYEQYF
CDR3 DNA: TGTGCCACCAGCAGAGATTTGGCATACTCCTACGAGCAGTACTTC
clone size: NA
J gene: TRBJ2-7
D gene: NA
V gene: TRBV15

CDR3 protein: CASSLVSSGLAVLYNEQFF
CDR3 DNA: TGTGCCAGCAGCTTAGTTTCCTCGGGACTAGCGGTTCTCTACAATGAGCAGTTCTTC
clone size: NA
J gene: TRBJ2-1
D gene: TRBD2
V gene: TRBV7-9

CDR3 protein: CASSYRSVTSYNEQFF
CDR3 DNA: TGTGCCAGCAGTTACCGCTCGGTCACCTCCTACAATGAGCAGTTCTTC
clone size: NA
J gene: TRBJ2-1
D gene: NA
V gene: TRBV6-5

CDR3 protein: CSVERDGVTDTQYF
CDR3 DNA: TGCAGCGTTGAACGGGACGGAGTCACAGATACGCAGTATTTT
clone size: NA
J gene: TRBJ2-3
D gene: NA
V gene: TRBV29-1

CDR3 protein: CASSYITGGTDTQYF
CDR3 DNA: TGTGCCAGCAGTTATATCACAGGGGGCACAGATACGCAGTATTTT
clone size: NA
J gene: TRBJ2-3
D gene: TRBD1
V gene: TRBV14

CDR3 protein: CASSPRRDPNTEAFF
CDR3 DNA: TGTGCCAGCAGCCCACGTAGAGACCCGAACACTGAAGCTTTCTTT
clone size: NA
J gene: TRBJ1-1
D gene: NA
V gene: TRBV7-3

CDR3 protein: CASSLGGVAYNEQFF
CDR3 DNA: TGTGCCAGCAGCTTAGGGGGAGTTGCCTACAATGAGCAGTTCTTC
clone size: NA
J gene: TRBJ2-1
D gene: NA
V gene: TRBV11-2

CDR3 protein: CASGLIGRTDRNEQFF
CDR3 DNA: TGTGCCAGCGGCCTTATAGGCAGGACGGATCGCAATGAGCAGTTCTTC
clone size: once
J gene: TRBJ2-1
D gene: NA
V gene: TRBV5-4

CDR3 protein: CASSSGLDRGYTF
CDR3 DNA: TGTGCCAGCAGCTCGGGACTGGATAGAGGCTACACCTTC
clone size: NA
J gene: TRBJ1-2
D gene: NA
V gene: TRBV11-2

CDR3 protein: CASSLGLGVETQYF
CDR3 DNA: TGTGCCAGCAGCTTGGGACTGGGGGTGGAGACCCAGTACTTC
clone size: NA
J gene: TRBJ2-5
D gene: NA
V gene: TRBV5-8

CDR3 protein: CASSLVGPRYEQYF
CDR3 DNA: TGTGCCAGCAGCTTGGTAGGGCCTCGTTACGAGCAGTACTTC
clone size: NA
J gene: TRBJ2-7
D gene: NA
V gene: TRBV5-4

CDR3 protein: CASSHGGTTSPGDTQYF
CDR3 DNA: TGCGCCAGCAGCCATGGGGGGACCACAAGTCCCGGAGATACGCAGTATTTT
clone size: NA
J gene: TRBJ2-3
D gene: NA
V gene: TRBV5-1

CDR3 protein: CASSLWTPSYEQYF
CDR3 DNA: TGTGCCAGCAGCTTGTGGACCCCATCCTACGAGCAGTACTTC
clone size: NA
J gene: TRBJ2-7
D gene: NA
V gene: TRBV5-5

CDR3 protein: CASSVGVTALPNEQFF
CDR3 DNA: TGTGCCAGCAGCGTAGGTGTAACGGCACTACCCAATGAGCAGTTCTTC
clone size: NA
J gene: TRBJ2-1
D gene: NA
V gene: TRBV9

CDR3 protein: CASSIGGVSNEQFF
CDR3 DNA: TGTGCCAGTAGTATAGGGGGAGTAAGTAATGAGCAGTTCTTC
clone size: NA
J gene: TRBJ2-1
D gene: NA
V gene: TRBV19

CDR3 protein: CASSVGLQNIQYF
CDR3 DNA: TGTGCCAGTAGTGTGGGACTCCAAAACATTCAGTACTTC
clone size: NA
J gene: TRBJ2-4
D gene: NA
V gene: TRBV19

CDR3 protein: CASSFRVDTEAFF
CDR3 DNA: TGTGCCAGCAGCTTCCGGGTGGACACTGAAGCTTTCTTT
clone size: NA
J gene: TRBJ1-1
D gene: NA
V gene: TRBV11-3

CDR3 protein: CASSLFRAGANVLTF
CDR3 DNA: TGTGCCAGCAGCTTATTTAGGGCTGGGGCCAACGTCCTGACTTTC
clone size: NA
J gene: TRBJ2-6
D gene: NA
V gene: TRBV7-3

CDR3 protein: CASRLTGGREQFF
CDR3 DNA: TGTGCCAGCAGGCTGACAGGGGGTCGTGAGCAGTTCTTC
clone size: NA
J gene: TRBJ2-1
D gene: TRBD1
V gene: TRBV6-5

CDR3 protein: CAWSVAGAWVSQYF
CDR3 DNA: TGTGCCTGGAGTGTAGCGGGGGCCTGGGTTTCCCAGTACTTC
clone size: NA
J gene: TRBJ2-5
D gene: TRBD2
V gene: TRBV30

CDR3 protein: CASSPHRRSNQPQHF
CDR3 DNA: TGTGCCAGCAGTCCCCACAGGAGGAGCAATCAGCCCCAGCATTTT
clone size: NA
J gene: TRBJ1-5
D gene: NA
V gene: TRBV2

CDR3 protein: CASSYDYESANEQFF
CDR3 DNA: TGCGCCAGCAGCTATGACTATGAGTCTGCCAATGAGCAGTTCTTC
clone size: NA
J gene: TRBJ2-1
D gene: NA
V gene: TRBV5-1

CDR3 protein: CASSLMPGPAYGYTF
CDR3 DNA: TGTGCCAGCAGTTTAATGCCGGGACCCGCCTATGGCTACACCTTC
clone size: once
J gene: TRBJ1-2
D gene: NA
V gene: TRBV28

CDR3 protein: CASSLVAAGELFF
CDR3 DNA: TGCGCCAGCAGCTTGGTAGCGGCCGGGGAGCTGTTTTTT
clone size: NA
J gene: TRBJ2-2
D gene: NA
V gene: TRBV5-1

CDR3 protein: CASRGSGSSYEQYF
CDR3 DNA: TGTGCCAGCAGGGGGAGCGGGAGTAGCTACGAGCAGTACTTC
clone size: NA
J gene: TRBJ2-7
D gene: TRBD2
V gene: TRBV7-9

CDR3 protein: CASSAEDTSYNEQFF
CDR3 DNA: TGTGCCAGCAGTGCTGAGGACACCTCCTACAATGAGCAGTTCTTC
clone size: NA
J gene: TRBJ2-1
D gene: NA
V gene: TRBV2

CDR3 protein: CASSLGTSGSGQETQYF
CDR3 DNA: TGTGCCAGCAGCTTAGGGACTAGCGGGAGTGGGCAAGAGACCCAGTACTTC
clone size: NA
J gene: TRBJ2-5
D gene: TRBD2
V gene: TRBV7-6

CDR3 protein: CASSPRQGSDTEAFF
CDR3 DNA: TGTGCCAGCAGCCCGCGACAGGGGTCGGACACTGAAGCTTTCTTT
clone size: NA
J gene: TRBJ1-1
D gene: TRBD1
V gene: TRBV7-9

CDR3 protein: CASSLSGGQFF
CDR3 DNA: TGTGCCAGCAGTTTATCGGGAGGGCAGTTCTTC
clone size: NA
J gene: TRBJ2-1
D gene: TRBD2
V gene: TRBV28